There are a few counts of the clone carrying this T cell receptor (beta chain). Trimming shortened V by 5 bases and J by 7 bases, and 12 bases separated the two germline ends. The CDR3 loop spans 13 amino acids. CDR1 PRHDT and CDR2 FYEKMQ come from the germline V gene (reference sequence). This entry comes from a study of long-term antiretroviral therapy in people with HIV. Researchers ran immunoSEQ v3.0 at survey level. The assay was immunoSEQ multiplex PCR, and TCRdb's table has in-frame clones only and misses some. The sample carries 20,000 to 25,000 clones, roughly 88% recorded once. DNA was extracted from roughly 1-10 million thawed cryopreserved PBMC.

This material consisted of unsorted PBMCs, taken approximately 4.1 years after starting antiretroviral therapy. The chain has TRBV13 and TRBJ1-3; no clear D. The sequence came from a man aged 30-40 years with HIV. CDR3: CASSNSDINTIYF. CDR3 in DNA: TGTGCCAGCAGCAACAGCGATATCAACACCATATATTTT.